The 17 T cell receptor beta chains listed next were all sequenced from one sample in a study of T cell changes during pregnancy in multiple sclerosis. Sequencing used immunoSEQ multiplex PCR; TCRdb keeps in-frame clones, though not all of them. The sample comprises more than 80,000 clones, about nine tenths of which are singletons, and 3% to 4% rests with the top ten. The starting material was PBMCs, obtained in the first trimester of pregnancy. The receptors come from a female donor in good health, serving as a control in a pregnancy study. Some clones in this sample may be carry-over from other donors' samples.

The chain links TRBV5-8 to TRBJ1-1; D is possibly TRBD1 (6 bases). V lost 7 bases and J lost 8, with 18 bases in between. CDR3 length equals 13 residues. Per germline, CDR1 SGHTS and CDR2 YDEGEE. DNA of the CDR3: TGTGCCAGCCGAGAGGGACGGACAGCCGAAGCTTTCTTT. This codes for CASREGRTAEAFF.

The V and J genes are TRBV7-3 and TRBJ2-1, with 13 bases that match TRBD2. Germline CDR1 is SGHTA and CDR2 is FQGTGA. This CDR3 is 17 amino acids long. With V trimmed by 5 bases and J by 8 bases, 12 bases remained unmatched. DNA for the CDR3: TGTGCCAGCAGCCCCCGTGCCGGGACTAGCGGGATCTATGAGCAGTTCTTC. Translated: CASSPRAGTSGIYEQFF.

The rearrangement links TRBV6-1 to TRBJ1-1; a possible D gene is TRBD1 (6 bases). Germline V gene sequence: CDR1 MNHNS, CDR2 SASEGT. V was clipped by 8 bases and J by 4 bases, with 14 bases between them. CDR3 length equals 13 residues. Here the CDR3 reads CASGQRRGTEAFF. Here the CDR3 DNA reads TGTGCCAGCGGACAACGCAGGGGCACTGAAGCTTTCTTT.

In this sample, this clone turned up a few times. The V gene is TRBV11-2, the J gene TRBJ1-1; possibly TRBD1 for D (6 bases). Trimming cost V 2 bases and J 5 bases, with 12 bases left between them. The CDR3 has 14 amino acids. Germline CDR1 and CDR2: SGHAT and FQNNGV. CDR3 loop: CASSLNRVLTEAFF. The CDR3, as DNA: TGTGCCAGCAGCTTAAACAGGGTCTTGACTGAAGCTTTCTTT.

This clone was seen once. This chain uses TRBV18 with TRBJ2-5; TRBD1 matches 11 bases. The CDR3 is 16 residues long. Germline loops: CDR1 KGHSH, CDR2 LQKENI. V lost 3 bases, J lost 5 bases, and 8 bases stayed unmatched. DNA for the CDR3: TGTGCCAGCTCACCGCGGACAGGGGGCGCCCCGGAGACCCAGTACTTC. Its translation: CASSPRTGGAPETQYF. Full variable domain (missing parts from reference TRBV18 and TRBJ2-5): NAGVMQNPRHLVRRRGQEARLRCSPMKGHSHVYWYRQLPEEGLKFMVYLQKENIIDESGMPKERFSAEFPKEGPSILRIQQVVRGDSAAYFCASSPRTGGAPETQYFGPGTRLLVL.

This chain uses TRBV7-8 with TRBJ1-4; no clear D. The CDR3 extends over 11 amino acids. The V and J ends lost 5 bases and 5 bases respectively, with 3 bases between them. CDR1 is SGHVS, CDR2 FQNEAQ, per germline. CDR3: CASSPNEKLFF. The CDR3 DNA sequence: TGTGCCAGCAGCCCGAATGAAAAACTGTTTTTT.

The V and J genes are TRBV11-3 and TRBJ2-3; 7 bases are shared with TRBD2. Germline loops: CDR1 SGHNT, CDR2 YENEEA. CDR3 size: 16 residues. V lost 1 base to trimming and J lost 4 bases; unmatched junction nucleotides: 8. In nucleotides, the CDR3 is TGTGCCAGCAGCTTAGGTCGGCGGGAGATAGCAGATACGCAGTATTTT. Translating gives CASSLGRREIADTQYF.

V and J are TRBV6-5 and TRBJ2-1; TRBD2 matches at 8 bases. Per the germline V gene, CDR1 is MNHEY and CDR2 is SVGAGI. With V trimmed by 2 bases and J by 0 bases, 3 bases remained unmatched. The CDR3 extends over 16 amino acids. Here the CDR3 DNA reads TGTGCCAGCAGTTACCGGAGCGGGAGCTCCTACAATGAGCAGTTCTTC. Translation gives CASSYRSGSSYNEQFF.

This chain uses TRBV29-1 with TRBJ2-7; a weak D match, TRBD1 (5 bases). This CDR3 contains 13 residues. Germline assignment: CDR1 SQVTM and CDR2 ANQGSEA. V gave up 4 bases and J gave up 1 base, with 11 bases separating them. CDR3 region: CSVVPQGSYEQYF. CDR3 in DNA: TGCAGCGTTGTACCCCAGGGTTCCTACGAGCAGTACTTC.

The rearrangement links TRBV4-1 to TRBJ2-7; 9 bases fit TRBD2. Germline assignment: CDR1 MGHRA and CDR2 YSYEKL. The CDR3 sequence is 15 residues long. The V and J ends lost 4 bases and 0 bases, in that order; junction bases with no gene match: 4. CDR3 DNA: TGCGCCAGCAGCCTTAGACTAGCGGACTCCTACGAGCAGTACTTC. It translates to CASSLRLADSYEQYF.

This clone was counted a single time. The chain uses TRBV7-8 and TRBJ1-2; D uncertain. Deletions cut 4 bases from V and 4 bases from J, with 13 bases between. The CDR3 is made up of 14 amino acids. CDR1 SGHVS and CDR2 FQNEAQ come from the germline V gene. The CDR3 bases are TGTGCCAGCAGCTCTTCGGTAGTCTTCTATGGCTACACCTTC. This encodes CASSSSVVFYGYTF.

The chain links TRBV7-9 to TRBJ2-3; D may be TRBD2 (5 bases). From germline, CDR1 is SEHNR and CDR2 FQNEAQ (reference sequence). Trimming cost V 5 bases and J 0 bases, with 12 bases left between them. The CDR3 extends over 15 amino acids. The CDR3 loop is CASSKTGFSTDTQYF. CDR3 DNA sequence: TGTGCCAGCAGCAAAACGGGGTTTAGCACAGATACGCAGTATTTT. Full variable domain (remainder filled in from reference TRBV7-9 and TRBJ2-3): DTGVSQNPRHKITKRGQNVTFRCDPISEHNRLYWYRQTLGQGPEFLTYFQNEAQLEKSRLLSDRFSAERPKGSFSTLEIQRTEQGDSAMYLCASSKTGFSTDTQYFGPGTRLTVL.

This clone was observed a single time. V is TRBV28 and J is TRBJ2-3, with 8 bases fitting TRBD1. J lost 11 bases, V lost 3 bases, and 10 bases had no gene match. Germline V gives CDR1 MDHEN, CDR2 SYDVKM. The CDR3 has 14 amino acids. CDR3 in DNA: TGTGCCAGCAGTTTTGCCCCAGGGGGCCTTAGGCAGTATTTT. It encodes CASSFAPGGLRQYF.

The V call is TRBV29-1, the J call TRBJ1-2; 11 bases agree with TRBD1. The CDR3 extends over 13 amino acids. The germline V gene encodes CDR1 SQVTM and CDR2 ANQGSEA. J was trimmed by 4 bases and V by 3 bases; bases with no gene match: 1. CDR3 sequence (DNA): TGCAGCGTTGACGGGACAGGGGGCTATGGCTACACCTTC. Residues: CSVDGTGGYGYTF.

This clone ranks as medium-sized. The chain carries TRBV6-1 and TRBJ2-3; TRBD2 aligns across 12 bases. The germline CDR1 and CDR2 sequences are MNHNS and SASEGT. The CDR3 runs 15 residues. J gave up 4 bases and V 2 bases, and 1 base lay outside the gene matches. CDR3 DNA sequence: TGTGCCAGCAGTGAACTAGCGGGGGGGCCAGATACGCAGTATTTT. As protein: CASSELAGGPDTQYF.

The gene calls are TRBV7-9 and TRBJ2-7; 7 nucleotides match TRBD1. The ends lost 5 bases at V and 5 bases at J; junction bases unmatched: 6. Germline-derived CDR1 and CDR2 are SEHNR and FQNEAQ (reference sequence). This CDR3 contains 13 residues. CDR3 sequence reads: CASSTRGPDEQYF. The CDR3 DNA sequence: TGTGCCAGCAGCACTAGGGGGCCGGACGAGCAGTACTTC.

The genes are TRBV19 and TRBJ1-5, with TRBD1 identical over 11 bases. V dropped 5 bases and J dropped 4; count of bases not matched to a gene: 4. Germline CDR1 reads LNHDA; CDR2 reads SQIVND (reference sequence). This CDR3 is built from 15 residues. The DNA for the CDR3 is TGTGCCAGTAGTGCCGGGACAGGGGGAAATCAGCCCCAGCATTTT. Translated, it gives CASSAGTGGNQPQHF.